This T cell receptor beta chain originates from a study of blood T cell repertoires in COVID-19. The CDR3 runs to 14 residues. Trimming stripped 6 bases from V and 0 bases from J, with 8 bases between. Measured with immunoSEQ multiplex PCR; TCRdb has only the in-frame clones, and not every one. The sample gives more than 20,000 clones, over 70% of which show up once; about 25% is in the top ten. V usage is TRBV23-1 and J usage is TRBJ2-2; no firm D call. TRBV23-1 is an ORF, and what it does is uncertain. The sample taken for sequencing was peripheral blood. The TCR was taken from a human donor with active COVID-19. The donor label of this sample is uncertain. The CDR3 region is CASRTEANTGELFF. The DNA of the CDR3 is TGCGCCAGCAGGACTGAAGCGAACACCGGGGAGCTGTTTTTT.